The rows below give T cell receptor beta chains drawn from one sample of a study of blood T cell repertoires in COVID-19. Sequencing used immunoSEQ multiplex PCR; TCRdb keeps in-frame clones, though not all of them. The sample yields tens of thousands of clones, 89% seen once. What was sequenced was peripheral blood. These receptors originate from a man in his 60s with acute or convalescent COVID-19. CDR3s leave out the opening cysteine and the closing phenylalanine or tryptophan. A D gene is named only where the DNA matches it firmly. Clone size is stated in some rows and not others, as once, few, many or a class when expanded.

j_call clone_size v_call d_call cdr3_aa
TRBJ2-1 - TRBV9 TRBD1 ASSLRTGWNEQF
TRBJ1-2 - TRBV29-1 - SVQEGFTGYT
TRBJ1-1 - TRBV5-4 - ASSTGQRDEAF
TRBJ1-3 - TRBV30 - AWSVAGNTIY
TRBJ1-4 - TRBV19 TRBD1 ASKTGVTNEKLF
TRBJ1-4 - TRBV12-5 - ASGLSGRANEKLF
TRBJ1-6 once TRBV30 TRBD1 AWDDGQGRYNSPLH
TRBJ2-1 few TRBV2 TRBD2 ASSGWRGVRYNEQF
TRBJ1-1 - TRBV18 - ASFNRVTEAF
TRBJ2-1 - TRBV2 - ATQTGPGYQF
TRBJ2-1 - TRBV5-4 TRBD2 ASSPILGLAGGYNEQF
TRBJ1-2 - TRBV11-2 TRBD1 ASSPRTGNYGYT
TRBJ2-1 - TRBV12-3/TRBV12-4 - ASSYPNEQF
TRBJ2-1 - TRBV2 TRBD1 ASRPTGGNEQF
TRBJ1-1 - TRBV7-9 - ASSLPGQENTEAF
TRBJ2-2 few TRBV14 TRBD1 ASSQAGTGLLGELF
TRBJ1-3 - TRBV4-1 TRBD1 ASSQDRGQGNTIY
TRBJ2-1 - TRBV19 TRBD1 ASKRSGRGFLNEQF
TRBJ2-7 - TRBV11-2 TRBD2 ASSRGGSREQY
TRBJ2-1 - TRBV2 - ASLSASSYNEQF
TRBJ2-7 - TRBV10-2 TRBD1 ASSEYNRGTYEQY
TRBJ1-1 few TRBV5-1 - ASSLQGINTEAF
TRBJ2-3 - TRBV29-1 TRBD1 STQGQGGTDTQY
TRBJ2-1 - TRBV27 - ASSLKPGLSTTTYNEQF
TRBJ1-1 few TRBV6-5 - ASSYRGAGLNTEAF
TRBJ1-4 - TRBV4-1 TRBD1 ASSQMTGMGEKLF
TRBJ1-2 - TRBV7-9 - ASSSGIDVNYGYT
TRBJ1-6 few TRBV7-9 - ATAGGYNNSPLH
TRBJ2-1 - TRBV5-4 - ASSLGRQNEQF
TRBJ2-7 - TRBV5-1 - ASSQDSSYEQY
TRBJ2-1 - TRBV5-1 TRBD1 ASSLRTGEDEQF
TRBJ1-1 once TRBV5-1 TRBD1 ASSLGDRAVTEAF
TRBJ1-2 once TRBV6-6 TRBD1 ASSTDRGSGYT
TRBJ1-4 - TRBV5-4 - ASSLDRTSEKLF
TRBJ2-7 - TRBV12-3/TRBV12-4 - ASSFGVRREQY
TRBJ1-2 - TRBV7-9 - ASSPSAEGANYGYT
TRBJ1-2 - TRBV3-1/TRBV3-2 TRBD1 ASSQPTGTGGGGYT
TRBJ1-4 - TRBV6-6 - ASLTDNEKLF
TRBJ1-4 - TRBV18 TRBD1 ASSRGQGGEKLF
TRBJ1-4 - TRBV3-1/TRBV3-2 - ASSQALTGGNEKLF